Listed below are T cell receptor beta chains from one sample, sequenced in a study of CD8+CD57+ T cells in acquired aplastic anemia. TCRdb itself ran the reads through MiXCR, one entry per CDR3 protein. The profile shows hundreds of thousands of distinct CDR3 sequences, around 30% of them singletons. Sequencing input: sorted CD4+, CD8+, or CD8+CD57+ T cells (not recorded which) from PBMCs. These receptors all stem from a human donor with aplastic anemia. CDR3s include the opening cysteine and the closing phenylalanine or tryptophan. The D gene is left open where the match is weak. Some rows have no size entry. The others give once, few or many, or a class for an expanded clone.

few	TRBV19	-	TRBJ1-2	TGTGCCAGTGGGGGGGGCAGACTACGCTATGGCTACACCTTC	CASGGGRLRYGYTF
-	TRBV9	TRBD2	TRBJ2-7	TGTGCCAGCAGCCCTAGTCCCCTAGCGGGGAGGGAGCAGTACTTC	CASSPSPLAGREQYF
once	TRBV7-2	-	TRBJ2-7	TGTGCCAGCAGCTTGGGGGGGGGCAACTACGAGCAGTACTTC	CASSLGGGNYEQYF
-	TRBV7-3	-	TRBJ1-5	TGTGCCAACAGCCTAACGACGAATCAGCCCCAGCATTTT	CANSLTTNQPQHF
few	TRBV30	TRBD1	TRBJ1-5	TGTGCCTGGGAGACAGGGGTTGGTCAGCCCCAGCATTTT	CAWETGVGQPQHF
many	TRBV7-6	-	TRBJ1-6	TGTGCCAGCAGCCAGGACATTCAGACACCCCTCCACTTT	CASSQDIQTPLHF
many	TRBV19	-	TRBJ2-7	TGTGCCAGTAGCCTCCGGGGGGCGGGTTACGAGCAGTACTTC	CASSLRGAGYEQYF
many	TRBV3-1	-	TRBJ1-2	TGTGCCAGCAGCCCGTCGACAGCCCACTATGGCTACACCTTC	CASSPSTAHYGYTF
few	TRBV19	-	TRBJ1-6	TGTGCCTGGAGCGGGCGAAGCTCCTATAATTCACCCCTCCACTTT	CAWSGRSSYNSPLHF
few	TRBV20-1	-	TRBJ1-1	TGCAGTGCTATTAAGGGGGTCGAAACTGAAGCTTTCTTT	CSAIKGVETEAFF
many	TRBV7-7	TRBD1	TRBJ1-6	TGTGCTAGCAGCTTAGATGGGACAGGTGAATCACCCCTCCACTTT	CASSLDGTGESPLHF
many	TRBV7-2	-	TRBJ1-2	TGTGCCAGCAGCTCCGCTCCCGGGGGCCCTAACTATGGCTACACCTTC	CASSSAPGGPNYGYTF
-	TRBV6-5	TRBD2	TRBJ2-3	TGTGCCAGCAGTTATCTTGCTAGCGGGGCTGATACGCAGTATTTT	CASSYLASGADTQYF
many	TRBV7-9	-	TRBJ1-2	TGTGCCAGCAGCTTAAGTCCCGGCTATGGCTACACCTTC	CASSLSPGYGYTF
many	TRBV7-2	-	TRBJ1-5	TGTGCCAGCAGCCCAGACGACAGGTTTCAGCCCCAGCATTTT	CASSPDDRFQPQHF
-	TRBV15	-	TRBJ1-6	TGTGCCACCAGCAGAGCCCTTGGCAATTCACCCCTCCACTTT	CATSRALGNSPLHF
-	TRBV3-1	-	TRBJ1-1	TGTGCCAGCAGCCAAGACGTGGACAGTATCATGAACACTGAAGCTTTCTTT	CASSQDVDSIMNTEAFF
few	TRBV4-2	-	TRBJ2-4	TGTGCCAGCAGCCCGGACAGTGCGTCAACCAAAAACATTCAGTACTTC	CASSPDSASTKNIQYF
-	TRBV5-1	TRBD1	TRBJ2-7	TGCGCCAGCAGCTTGGTAGGACAGGGGGAGTCCGAGCAGTACTTC	CASSLVGQGESEQYF
many	TRBV5-8	-	TRBJ2-7	TGTGCCAGCAGCTTGGTACGCGAGCAGTACTTC	CASSLVREQYF
-	TRBV20-1	TRBD1	TRBJ1-1	TGCAGTGCTGCCCCCGGACAGGGAAGCGCTGAAGCTTTCTTT	CSAAPGQGSAEAFF
-	TRBV19	-	TRBJ2-2	TGTGCCAGTAGTATTGACACCGGGGAGCTGTTTTTT	CASSIDTGELFF
-	TRBV3-1	-	TRBJ2-5	TGTGCCAGCAGCCAAGATGCAGGTTTAGGGACCCAGTACTTC	CASSQDAGLGTQYF
-	TRBV20-1	TRBD2	TRBJ2-3	TGCCGTGCTAGTTCCCCGCGGGAGGATACGCAGTATTTT	CRASSPREDTQYF
few	TRBV2	TRBD2	TRBJ2-7	TGTGCCAGCAGTGCCCTCACGAGGGGAGGGCTAATGGTGGGGTTTGAAGAGCAGTACTTC	CASSALTRGGLMVGFEEQYF
-	TRBV20-1	TRBD2	TRBJ2-1	TGCAGTGCTAGAGATAAGCCTAGCGGAACCCGGTACAATGAGCAGTTCTTC	CSARDKPSGTRYNEQFF
-	TRBV10-3	-	TRBJ2-6	TGTGCCAGCAGTCCCCCATCCAAGGGTCGCGCTGGGGCCAACGTCCTGACTTTC	CASSPPSKGRAGANVLTF
few	TRBV19	TRBD1	TRBJ2-2	TGTGCCAGTACAGAGCAGGGGGCATATACCGGGGAGCTGTTTTTT	CASTEQGAYTGELFF
-	TRBV2	-	TRBJ1-2	TGTGCCAGCAGAGACCCGATAGTAGGCTACACCTTC	CASRDPIVGYTF
many	TRBV7-9	-	TRBJ1-1	TGTGCCAGCAGCTTAGCAGGGACGGCCGAAGCTTTCTTT	CASSLAGTAEAFF
many	TRBV20-1	-	TRBJ2-5	TGCAGTGCTAGTCGACAGAAAGAGACCCAGTACTTC	CSASRQKETQYF
many	TRBV6-1	-	TRBJ1-1	TGTGCCAGCAGTACTGACAGGAACACTGAAGCTTTCTTT	CASSTDRNTEAFF
-	TRBV19	TRBD2	TRBJ2-5	TGTGCCAGTAGTATAAAGGCGGGACTACAAGAGACCCAGTACTTC	CASSIKAGLQETQYF
many	TRBV20-1	TRBD2	TRBJ2-7	TGCAGTGCTAGACCCCCTGGTAGCGGGTCGTCCTACGAGCAGTACTTC	CSARPPGSGSSYEQYF
few	TRBV4-1	-	TRBJ1-3	TGCGCCAGCAGCCAAGAGATTGGAAACACCATATATTTT	CASSQEIGNTIYF
-	TRBV20-1	TRBD1	TRBJ1-1	TGCAGTGCCCAAACCGCAGGGGGGAAGGCTGAAGCTTTCTTT	CSAQTAGGKAEAFF
few	TRBV6-1	-	TRBJ1-5	TGTGCCAGCAGCACCAGTGGTAATAGCAATCAGCCCCAGCATTTT	CASSTSGNSNQPQHF
many	TRBV10-3	-	TRBJ1-3	TGTGCCATCAGTGAAGGGGCCGGAAACACCATATATTTT	CAISEGAGNTIYF
-	TRBV19	-	TRBJ2-7	TGTGCCTGGAGTGAGAGGCCCGACTCGGGGCAGTACTTC	CAWSERPDSGQYF
-	TRBV2	-	TRBJ2-1	TGTGCCAGCACCAAAACGACAGGCAGCTCCTACAATGAGCAGTTCTTC	CASTKTTGSSYNEQFF
few	TRBV6-1	-	TRBJ1-5	TGTGCCAGCAGTCGAGTTGTAAGGGGGAATGATCAGCCCCAGCATTTT	CASSRVVRGNDQPQHF
-	TRBV2	-	TRBJ2-7	TGTGCCAGCAGTGAAGCGTCGGGGGCTGGGGACGAGCAGTACTTC	CASSEASGAGDEQYF
-	TRBV25-1	-	TRBJ2-7	TGTGCCAGGGCGGACCACGAGCAGTACTTC	CARADHEQYF
-	TRBV7-9	TRBD1	TRBJ1-3	TGTGCCAGCAGCTTATCACAGGGGATAGACACCATATATTTT	CASSLSQGIDTIYF
many	TRBV19	TRBD1	TRBJ2-3	TGTGCCAGCGGACAGGGCGGAGCAGATACGCAGTATTTT	CASGQGGADTQYF
-	TRBV5-4	-	TRBJ1-1	TGTGCCAGCAGCCCCTCCAGCATGAACACTGAAGCTTTCTTT	CASSPSSMNTEAFF
-	TRBV7-6	-	TRBJ1-5	TGTGCCAGCAGCCTGGCGTATGGGAGCACAGATACGCAGCATTTT	CASSLAYGSTDTQHF
-	TRBV7-2	-	TRBJ2-7	TGTGCCAGCAGCCAGGGTGACTGGGAGCAGTACTTC	CASSQGDWEQYF
few	TRBV11-2	TRBD1	TRBJ1-5	TGTGCCAGCAGCTTAGGAGACACAGGGGGCAGACAGCCCCAGCATTTT	CASSLGDTGGRQPQHF
many	TRBV19	-	TRBJ1-5	TGTGCCAGTATTGGGGACCGGACAGCGCGTCAGCCCCAGCATTTT	CASIGDRTARQPQHF
many	TRBV19	-	TRBJ2-2	TGTGCCAGTAACGCCCTGGGCGCCGGGGAGCTGTTTTTT	CASNALGAGELFF
few	TRBV29-1	-	TRBJ2-1	TGCAGCGTTGAACCGGAATACAATGAGCAGTTCTTC	CSVEPEYNEQFF
few	TRBV20-1	TRBD1	TRBJ2-7	TGCAGTGCTCCGGACAGGGGTAAGGAGCAGTACTTC	CSAPDRGKEQYF
many	TRBV7-8	-	TRBJ2-7	TGTGCCAGCAGCTTAGCTGCGGGACCTACCTACGAGCAGTACTTC	CASSLAAGPTYEQYF
-	TRBV9	-	TRBJ2-1	TGTGCCAGCAGCGTAGAGTGGGCTGTAGGCTATGAGCAGTTCTTC	CASSVEWAVGYEQFF
many	TRBV7-9	-	TRBJ2-5	TGTGCCAGCATTCCTACCGGACGAGAGACCCAGTACTTC	CASIPTGRETQYF
many	TRBV2	TRBD2	TRBJ2-3	TGTGCCAGCAGGGTAGCGGGGGGGGGAAGCACAGATACGCAGTATTTT	CASRVAGGGSTDTQYF
-	TRBV5-1	-	TRBJ1-1	TGCGCCAGCAGCCTAACTCCCACAATACAGAACACTGAAGCTTTCTTT	CASSLTPTIQNTEAFF
-	TRBV6-2/TRBV6-3	TRBD1	TRBJ1-5	TGTGCCAGCAGTTACCAGGGACAGCATGATAATCAGCCCCAGCATTTT	CASSYQGQHDNQPQHF